This entry lists 24 T cell receptor beta chains sequenced from one sample in a study of early T cells in non-severe SARS-CoV-2 infection. TCRdb redid the calling of the 5' RACE reads with MiXCR, one entry per CDR3 protein. Of 65,000 to 85,000 distinct CDR3 sequences listed, roughly 15% are singletons. The sample was whole blood. These receptors originate from an adult who was a healthcare worker with PCR-confirmed SARS-CoV-2 infection or an uninfected control (not recorded which).

The chain couples TRBV20-1 to TRBJ2-1; D ambiguous. V was trimmed by 0 bases and J by 12 bases, leaving 9 bases between them. This CDR3 contains 11 residues. The V gene's germline CDR1 is DFQATT and CDR2 SNEGSKA (reference sequence). For the CDR3, the DNA is TGCAGTGCTAGAGATCCCCCAGGGCAGTTCTTC. Translating gives CSARDPPGQFF.

Ten or more counts support this clonotype. The V call is TRBV13, the J call TRBJ2-3, with TRBD2 identical over 14 bases. The germline gives CDR1 PRHDT, CDR2 FYEKMQ (reference sequence). V trimming: 5 bases; J trimming: 4 bases; junction bases outside the gene matches: 14. This CDR3 has 19 residues. As DNA, the CDR3 is TGTGCCAGCAGCAAATATCTCAGGACTAGCGGGAGGTCCTCAGATACGCAGTATTTT. Translation: CASSKYLRTSGRSSDTQYF.

The table lists this clonotype with many counts. V is TRBV7-2 and J is TRBJ1-4; D possibly corresponds to TRBD1 (5 bases). Germline loops: CDR1 SGHTA, CDR2 FQGNSA. The CDR3 loop spans 13 amino acids. The V and J ends lost 2 bases and 7 bases respectively, with 8 bases between them. The DNA of the CDR3 is TGTGCCAGCAGCTTATCCCAGGGTGAAAAACTGTTTTTT. Encoded protein: CASSLSQGEKLFF.

In this sample, this clonotype turned up a few times. The chain joins TRBV19 to TRBJ1-1; D call uncertain. With 2 bases removed from V and 4 bases from J, the gap between germline ends came to 8 bases. The CDR3 spans 13 residues. CDR1 is LNHDA and CDR2 is SQIVND in the germline V gene (reference sequence). The DNA of the CDR3 is TGTGCCAGTAGTATAACGGGGAGCACTGAAGCTTTCTTT. Translated: CASSITGSTEAFF.

This clonotype came up a few times. A junction end diverges from the germline sequence, so it may reflect a read error. This chain links TRBV18 with TRBJ2-3; D gene uncertain. The CDR3 runs 13 residues. The germline CDR1 and CDR2 sequences are KGHSH and LQKENI. CDR3 bases: TGTGCCAGCTCACCACCTTTTGGAGATTCGCAGTATTTT. Translated: CASSPPFGDSQYF.

This clonotype was detected only a few times. The genes are TRBV27 and TRBJ2-2; D is possibly TRBD1 or TRBD2 (5 bases each). The V end lost 4 bases, the J end lost 10 bases, and 7 bases lay between the germline ends. Germline CDR1 MNHEY, CDR2 SMNVEV (reference sequence). CDR3 size: 11 residues. CDR3 bases: TGTGCCAGCAGTTGGGGGACGGAGCTGTTTTTT. Amino acids: CASSWGTELFF.

The rearrangement links TRBV14 to TRBJ1-2; D remains ambiguous. The CDR3 has 15 amino acids. Germline V gene sequence: CDR1 SGHDN, CDR2 FVKESK. The ends were cut back, 6 bases at V and 3 bases at J, with 17 bases in the middle. The chain's CDR3 is CASSFWAPGHYGYTF. CDR3 bases: TGTGCCAGCAGTTTTTGGGCCCCAGGTCACTATGGCTACACCTTC.

The rearrangement uses TRBV6-5 and TRBJ2-7; a possible D gene is TRBD1 (6 bases). CDR1 is MNHEY and CDR2 is SVGAGI in the germline V gene. V was shortened by 0 bases and J by 3 bases, with 15 bases between the two germline ends. The CDR3 is made up of 16 amino acids. The chain's CDR3 is CASSYSSGHKNYEQYF. CDR3 in DNA: TGTGCCAGCAGTTACTCGTCGGGACACAAAAACTACGAGCAGTACTTC.

There are many counts of this clonotype. The chain couples TRBV12-3 or TRBV12-4 to TRBJ1-2, with 8 bases matching TRBD1. This CDR3 comprises 15 residues. Unmatched junction bases numbered 10, after V lost 3 bases and J lost 7 bases. CDR3 amino acids: CASSLEARGPGGYTF. The CDR3, as DNA: TGTGCCAGCAGTTTGGAGGCCAGGGGGCCGGGTGGCTACACCTTC.

This clonotype has ten or more counts. The gene calls are TRBV20-1 and TRBJ2-5; D is possibly TRBD2 (7 bases). CDR3 length equals 13 residues. The germline gives CDR1 DFQATT, CDR2 SNEGSKA (reference sequence). V was trimmed by 3 bases and J by 2 bases, leaving 10 bases between them. CDR3 in amino acids: CSASRGGQETQYF. The CDR3, as DNA: TGCAGTGCTAGTAGGGGGGGACAAGAGACCCAGTACTTC.

This clonotype has only a few counts. The V and J genes are TRBV9 and TRBJ2-7; D is possibly TRBD1 or TRBD2 (5 bases each). The V end lost 0 bases, the J end lost 2 bases, and 12 bases lay between the germline ends. CDR1 SGDLS and CDR2 YYNGEE come from the germline V gene. The CDR3 is made up of 15 amino acids. CDR3 loop: CASSVVGPGTYEQYF. The CDR3 coding sequence is TGTGCCAGCAGCGTAGTGGGGCCCGGGACCTACGAGCAGTACTTC.

This clonotype was seen ten or more times. V gene TRBV30 combines with J gene TRBJ1-2; the D gene is possibly TRBD1 (5 bases). The CDR3 sequence is 16 residues long. From germline, CDR1 is GTSNPN and CDR2 SVGIG (reference sequence). Trimming cost V 3 bases and J 0 bases, with 17 bases left between them. The CDR3 protein is CAWSLPGQTSNYGYTF. As DNA, the CDR3 is TGTGCCTGGAGCCTCCCGGGGCAGACCTCTAACTATGGCTACACCTTC.

This clonotype was seen more than once but under ten times. Germline and junction disagree at one end, which may indicate a read error. The chain is built from TRBV12-3 or TRBV12-4 and TRBJ2-1; 7 nucleotides line up with TRBD2. The CDR3 extends over 15 amino acids. CDR3: CASSLAGLTVNEQFF. The CDR3 region has the DNA TGTGCCAGCAGCTTAGCGGGTTTGACGGTCAATGAGCAGTTCTTC.

Ten or more counts support this clonotype. The chain uses TRBV28 and TRBJ1-6, with TRBD1 identical over 7 bases. The V segment lost 2 bases and the J segment 9 bases; nucleotides outside the gene matches: 10. The CDR3 contains 16 residues. Germline V gene lookup returns CDR1 MDHEN and CDR2 SYDVKM. The CDR3 region is CASSLRGGSLGSPLHF. As DNA, the CDR3 is TGTGCCAGCAGTTTAAGAGGGGGCAGTTTGGGTTCACCCCTCCACTTT.

The chain couples TRBV10-3 to TRBJ1-5, with 11 positions matching TRBD1. The CDR3 consists of 12 residues. The V gene's germline CDR1 is ENHRY and CDR2 SYGVKD. Trimming cost V 11 bases and J 12 bases; bases outside gene matches: 9. CDR3 bases: TGTGCCGTCGGACAGGGGGCGAGGGACCAGCATTTT. This gives the protein CAVGQGARDQHF.

The chain has TRBV5-4 and TRBJ2-5, with TRBD2 matching 13 bases. V lost 3 bases and J lost 3; bases outside the gene matches: 5. The CDR3 is 16 residues long. CDR1 and CDR2 from the germline V gene are SGHNT and YYREEE (reference sequence). The CDR3 bases are TGTGCCAGCAGCTGGTGGACTAGCGGGAGTGAAGAGACCCAGTACTTC. It yields the protein CASSWWTSGSEETQYF.

The sample holds many counts of this clonotype. The rearrangement links TRBV14 to TRBJ2-3, with unresolved D. V was pared by 0 bases and J by 4 bases, with 5 bases between. From germline, CDR1 is SGHDN and CDR2 FVKESK. This CDR3 comprises 13 residues. CDR3 in DNA: TGTGCCAGCAGCCAAGATGGGGCAGATACGCAGTATTTT. Protein product: CASSQDGADTQYF. The full variable domain, in which reference TRBV14 and TRBJ2-3 provide the parts outside the CDR3, is EAGVTQFPSHSVIEKGQTVTLRCDPISGHDNLYWYRRVMGKEIKFLLHFVKESKQDESGMPNNRFLAERTGGTYSTLKVQPAELEDSGVYFCASSQDGADTQYFGPGTRLTVL.

The sample holds many counts of this clonotype. The gene calls are TRBV5-4 and TRBJ2-3, with no clear D. Germline V CDR1 and CDR2: SGHNT, YYREEE (reference sequence). The CDR3 spans 17 residues. Trimming cost V 1 base and J 1 base, with 16 bases left between them. The CDR3 region has the DNA TGTGCCAGCAGCTTGTGGCACGGCGTCCTTCGCACAGATACGCAGTATTTT. It encodes CASSLWHGVLRTDTQYF.

This clonotype was seen more than once but under ten times. The chain uses TRBV20-1 and TRBJ2-7; 10 bases match TRBD1. Germline values: CDR1 DFQATT, CDR2 SNEGSKA (reference sequence). The CDR3 is 13 residues long. With 6 bases clipped from V and 4 bases from J, the junction kept 6 bases outside the gene matches. The CDR3 loop is CSAPGTGVYEQYF. The CDR3 coding sequence is TGCAGTGCGCCCGGGACAGGGGTTTACGAGCAGTACTTC.

This clonotype was seen many times. The chain employs TRBV9 and TRBJ2-3; no firm D call. The CDR3 extends over 16 amino acids. V was clipped by 0 bases and J by 0 bases, with 11 bases between them. Per germline, CDR1 SGDLS and CDR2 YYNGEE. This CDR3 reads CASSVAAISSTDTQYF. The DNA of the CDR3 is TGTGCCAGCAGCGTAGCCGCTATATCTAGCACAGATACGCAGTATTTT.

In this sample, this clonotype turned up a few times. The rearrangement joins TRBV4-3 to TRBJ2-7; 10 bases line up with TRBD2. This CDR3 spans 16 amino acids. CDR1 is LGHNA, CDR2 YSLEER, per germline. The V segment lost 3 bases and the J segment 2 bases; nucleotides outside the gene matches: 7. CDR3 amino acids: CASSQTTSGLTYEQYF. The CDR3 nucleotides are TGCGCCAGCAGCCAGACGACTAGCGGGCTGACCTACGAGCAGTACTTC.

The chain employs TRBV19 and TRBJ1-6; 9 bases line up with TRBD1. The CDR3 has 18 residues. J was trimmed by 4 bases and V by 5 bases; bases with no gene match: 12. Per the germline V gene, CDR1 is LNHDA and CDR2 is SQIVND (reference sequence). The CDR3 loop is CASSSIPSGTGYNSPLHF. CDR3 nucleotides: TGTGCCAGTAGTTCGATCCCCTCCGGGACAGGGTATAATTCACCCCTCCACTTT.

The chain carries TRBV29-1 and TRBJ1-2; 9 bases line up with TRBD1. CDR1 is SQVTM and CDR2 is ANQGSEA in the germline V gene. The CDR3 is 12 residues long. The DNA for the CDR3 is TGCAGTGCTGGGCCAGGACAGGGGAGCTACACCTTC. It specifies CSAGPGQGSYTF.

This clonotype was detected many times. The gene calls are TRBV5-4 and TRBJ1-3; weak D call: TRBD1 (6 bases). With 4 bases removed from V and 0 bases from J, the gap between germline ends came to 11 bases. Germline V CDR1 and CDR2: SGHNT, YYREEE (reference sequence). This CDR3 has 15 amino acids. CDR3 sequence: CASSDRRSSGNTIYF. DNA of the CDR3: TGTGCCAGCAGCGACAGGAGGAGCTCTGGAAACACCATATATTTT.